The TCR beta chain described here comes from a study of T cells after yellow fever vaccination. TCRdb reprocessed the 5' RACE reads via MiXCR and lists one record per CDR3 protein. The sample consists of about 330,000 distinct CDR3 sequences, approximately 8% of them appearing once. General study findings and limits: Weaker in magnitude, the secondary response showed a faster peak on day 5 versus 15. Reappearing after the booster were most of the clones from primary vaccination (roughly 95% CD4, 75% to 90% CD8).

This clonotype was observed a few times. Antigen: not known. Per the germline V gene, CDR1 is SGHRS and CDR2 is YFSETQ. V was cut by 2 bases and J by 5 bases, with 14 bases left in between. The CDR3 runs 14 residues. The source of this sequence is a man aged 18 to 30 who received the YFV17D yellow fever vaccine. This specimen was PBMCs, taken roughly 46 days after the first yellow fever vaccination. The gene calls are TRBV5-1 and TRBJ2-7; D not resolved. CDR3 DNA sequence: TGCGCCAGCAGCTTCTTAGTGTCTCCCCACGAGCAGTACTTC. Its translation: CASSFLVSPHEQYF.